The clone carrying this T cell receptor beta chain has a count of ten or more. Its antigen is currently unknown. The data were taken from a study of early T cells in non-severe SARS-CoV-2 infection. Study-wide background: The input, bulk RNA from unsorted whole blood, was sequenced, and chains were unpaired.

The CDR3 consists of 14 residues. Trimming removed 0 bases from V and 5 bases from J, with 10 bases in between. The germline CDR1 and CDR2 sequences are KGHSH and LQKENI. Study-wide points: Private and CD4 specificities were missed by VDJdb matching, skewed to anti-spike CD8.

One entry per CDR3 protein, called by TCRdb with MiXCR from the 5' RACE reads. The repertoire includes 37,000 or so distinct CDR3 sequences, roughly 5.9% of them detected once, and roughly 26% sits in the top ten. V usage is TRBV18 and J usage is TRBJ1-1; D gene ambiguous. The receptor was derived from an adult who was a healthcare worker with PCR-confirmed SARS-CoV-2 infection or an uninfected control (not recorded which). The specimen sequenced was whole blood. CDR3 nucleotides: TGTGCCAGCTCACCACCGAACACGGGTACTGAAGCTTTCTTT. Translated, it gives CASSPPNTGTEAFF.